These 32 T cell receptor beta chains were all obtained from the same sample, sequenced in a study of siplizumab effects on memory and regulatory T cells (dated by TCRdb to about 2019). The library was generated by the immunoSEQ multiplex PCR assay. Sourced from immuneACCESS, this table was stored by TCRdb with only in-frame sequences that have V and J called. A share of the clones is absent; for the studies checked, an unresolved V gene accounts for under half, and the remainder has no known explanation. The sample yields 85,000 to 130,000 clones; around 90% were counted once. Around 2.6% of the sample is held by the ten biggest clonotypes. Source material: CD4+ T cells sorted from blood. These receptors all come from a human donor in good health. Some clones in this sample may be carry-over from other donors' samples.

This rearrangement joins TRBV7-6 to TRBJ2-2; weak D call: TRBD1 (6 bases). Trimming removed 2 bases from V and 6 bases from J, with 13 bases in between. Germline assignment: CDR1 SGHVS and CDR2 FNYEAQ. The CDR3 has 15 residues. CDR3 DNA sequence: TGTGCCAGCAGCTTATCAGGGGCGGACGCCGGGGAGCTGTTTTTT. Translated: CASSLSGADAGELFF.

The CDR3 sequence is CASSPSNLEQYF. CDR3 nucleotide sequence: TGTGCCAGCTCACCATCCAACCTCGAGCAGTACTTC. The chain employs TRBV18 and TRBJ2-7, with D uncertain. This CDR3 has 12 residues. Trimming took 2 bases from V and 6 from J, leaving 8 bases between them. CDR1 KGHSH and CDR2 LQKENI come from the germline V gene.

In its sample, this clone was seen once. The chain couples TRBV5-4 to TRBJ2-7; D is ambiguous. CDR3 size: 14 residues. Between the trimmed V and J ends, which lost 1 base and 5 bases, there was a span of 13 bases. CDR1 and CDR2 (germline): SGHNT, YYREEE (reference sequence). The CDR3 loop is CASSLFNTPDEQYF. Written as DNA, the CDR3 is TGTGCCAGCAGCTTGTTTAACACCCCGGACGAGCAGTACTTC. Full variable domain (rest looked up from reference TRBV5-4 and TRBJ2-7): ETGVTQSPTHLIKTRGQQVTLRCSSQSGHNTVSWYQQALGQGPQFIFQYYREEENGRGNFPPRFSGLQFPNYSSELNVNALELDDSALYLCASSLFNTPDEQYFGPGTRLTVT.

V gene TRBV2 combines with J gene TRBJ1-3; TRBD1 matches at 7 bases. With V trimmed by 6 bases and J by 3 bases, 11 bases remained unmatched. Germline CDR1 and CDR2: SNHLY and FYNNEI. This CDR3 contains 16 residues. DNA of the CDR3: TGTGCCAGCAGCGATATACAGGGGCGAGGTGGAAACACCATATATTTT. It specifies CASSDIQGRGGNTIYF.

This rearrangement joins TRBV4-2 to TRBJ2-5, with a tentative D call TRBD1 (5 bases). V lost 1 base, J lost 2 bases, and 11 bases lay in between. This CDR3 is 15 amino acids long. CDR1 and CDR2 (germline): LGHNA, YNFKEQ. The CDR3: CASSQGTLGQETQYF. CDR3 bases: TGTGCCAGCAGCCAAGGGACATTGGGGCAAGAGACCCAGTACTTC.

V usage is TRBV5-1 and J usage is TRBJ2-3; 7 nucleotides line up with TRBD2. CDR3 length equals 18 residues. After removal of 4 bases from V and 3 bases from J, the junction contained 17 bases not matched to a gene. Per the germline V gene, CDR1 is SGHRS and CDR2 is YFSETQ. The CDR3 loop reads CASSRPKTSTFWTDTQYF. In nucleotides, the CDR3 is TGCGCCAGCAGCCGCCCTAAGACTAGCACGTTTTGGACAGATACGCAGTATTTT. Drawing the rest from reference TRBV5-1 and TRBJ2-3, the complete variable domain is KAGVTQTPRYLIKTRGQQVTLSCSPISGHRSVSWYQQTPGQGLQFLFEYFSETQRNKGNFPGRFSGRQFSNSRSEMNVSTLELGDSALYLCASSRPKTSTFWTDTQYFGPGTRLTVL.

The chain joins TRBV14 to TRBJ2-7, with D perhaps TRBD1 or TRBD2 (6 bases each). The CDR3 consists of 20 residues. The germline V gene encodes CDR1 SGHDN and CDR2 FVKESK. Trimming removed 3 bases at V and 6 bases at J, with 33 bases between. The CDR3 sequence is CASSHRGRSFLRDGGSEQYF. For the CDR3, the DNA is TGTGCCAGCAGCCACCGGGGGCGGTCGTTCTTGAGGGACGGAGGGTCCGAGCAGTACTTC. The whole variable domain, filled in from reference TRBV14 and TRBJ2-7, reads EAGVTQFPSHSVIEKGQTVTLRCDPISGHDNLYWYRRVMGKEIKFLLHFVKESKQDESGMPNNRFLAERTGGTYSTLKVQPAELEDSGVYFCASSHRGRSFLRDGGSEQYFGPGTRLTVT.

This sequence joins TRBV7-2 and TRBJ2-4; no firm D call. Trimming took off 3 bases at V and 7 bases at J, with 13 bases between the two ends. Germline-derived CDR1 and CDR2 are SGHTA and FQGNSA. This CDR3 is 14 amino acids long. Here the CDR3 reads CASSLAPPDNIQYF. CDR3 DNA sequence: TGTGCCAGCAGCTTGGCCCCACCAGATAACATTCAGTACTTC.

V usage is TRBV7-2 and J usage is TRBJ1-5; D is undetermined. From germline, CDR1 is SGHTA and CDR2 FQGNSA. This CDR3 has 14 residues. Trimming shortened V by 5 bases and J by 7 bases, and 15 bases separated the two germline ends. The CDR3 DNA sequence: TGTGCCAGCAGCCTTGATTTACTTAGACAGCCCCAGCATTTT. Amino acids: CASSLDLLRQPQHF.

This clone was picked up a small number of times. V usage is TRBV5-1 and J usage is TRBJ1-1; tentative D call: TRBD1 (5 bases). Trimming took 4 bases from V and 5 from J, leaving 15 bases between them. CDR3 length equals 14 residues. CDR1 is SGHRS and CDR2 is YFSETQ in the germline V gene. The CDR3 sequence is CASSGLGEATEAFF. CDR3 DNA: TGCGCCAGCAGCGGCTTGGGGGAGGCAACTGAAGCTTTCTTT.

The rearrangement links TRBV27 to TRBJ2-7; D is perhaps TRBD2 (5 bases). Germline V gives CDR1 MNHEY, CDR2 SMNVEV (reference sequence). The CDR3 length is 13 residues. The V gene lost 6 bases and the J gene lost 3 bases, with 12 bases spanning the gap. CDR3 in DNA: TGTGCCAGCAGCCAAGTCGGAGGCTACGAGCAGTACTTC. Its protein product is CASSQVGGYEQYF.

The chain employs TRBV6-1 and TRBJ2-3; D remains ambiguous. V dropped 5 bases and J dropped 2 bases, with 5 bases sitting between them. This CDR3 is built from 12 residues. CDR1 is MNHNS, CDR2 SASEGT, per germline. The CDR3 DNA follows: TGTGCCAGCAGTAAGAACACAGATACGCAGTATTTT. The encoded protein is CASSKNTDTQYF.

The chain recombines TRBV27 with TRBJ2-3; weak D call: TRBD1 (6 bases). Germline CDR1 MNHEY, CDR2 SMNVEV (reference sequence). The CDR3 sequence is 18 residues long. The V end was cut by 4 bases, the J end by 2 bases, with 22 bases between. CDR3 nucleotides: TGTGCCAGCAGTTCGACCGGATTAACAGGGTCCTTCACAGATACGCAGTATTTT. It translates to CASSSTGLTGSFTDTQYF.

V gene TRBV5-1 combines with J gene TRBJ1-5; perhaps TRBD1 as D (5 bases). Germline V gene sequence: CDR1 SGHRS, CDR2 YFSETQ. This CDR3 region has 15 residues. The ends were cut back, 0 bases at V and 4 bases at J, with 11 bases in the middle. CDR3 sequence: CASSLVLGQNQPQHF. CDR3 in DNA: TGCGCCAGCAGCTTGGTTTTGGGGCAGAATCAGCCCCAGCATTTT.

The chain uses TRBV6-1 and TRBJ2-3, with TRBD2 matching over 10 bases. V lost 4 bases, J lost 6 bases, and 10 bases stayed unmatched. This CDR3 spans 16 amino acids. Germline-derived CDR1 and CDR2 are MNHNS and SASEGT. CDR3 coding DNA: TGTGCCAGCAGTGCCTCACTAGCGGGGCTTTCGGATACGCAGTATTTT. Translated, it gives CASSASLAGLSDTQYF.

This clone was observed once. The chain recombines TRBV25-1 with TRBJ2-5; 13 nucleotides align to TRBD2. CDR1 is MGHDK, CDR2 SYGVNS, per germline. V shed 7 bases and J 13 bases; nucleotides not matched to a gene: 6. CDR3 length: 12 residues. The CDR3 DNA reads TGTGCCAGCACGACTAGCGGGAGGTCTTGGTACTTC. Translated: CASTTSGRSWYF.

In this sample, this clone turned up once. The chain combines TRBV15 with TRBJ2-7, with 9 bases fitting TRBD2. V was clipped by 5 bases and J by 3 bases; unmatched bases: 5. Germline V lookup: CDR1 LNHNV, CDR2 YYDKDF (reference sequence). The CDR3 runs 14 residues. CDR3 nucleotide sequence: TGTGCCACCAGCGGCGGGGGGGATCACTACGAGCAGTACTTC. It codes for CATSGGGDHYEQYF.

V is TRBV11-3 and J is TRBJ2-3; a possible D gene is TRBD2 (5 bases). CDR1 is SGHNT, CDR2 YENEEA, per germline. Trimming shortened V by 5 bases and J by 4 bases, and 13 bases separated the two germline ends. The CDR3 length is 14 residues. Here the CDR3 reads CASSPKGGPDTQYF. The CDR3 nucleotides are TGTGCCAGCAGCCCCAAAGGCGGGCCAGATACGCAGTATTTT.

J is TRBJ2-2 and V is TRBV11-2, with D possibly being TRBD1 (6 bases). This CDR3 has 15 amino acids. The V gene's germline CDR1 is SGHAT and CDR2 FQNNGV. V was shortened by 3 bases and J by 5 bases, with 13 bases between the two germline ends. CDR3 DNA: TGTGCCAGCAGCTTCGGAGCTACAGGGACCGGGGAGCTGTTTTTT. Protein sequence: CASSFGATGTGELFF.

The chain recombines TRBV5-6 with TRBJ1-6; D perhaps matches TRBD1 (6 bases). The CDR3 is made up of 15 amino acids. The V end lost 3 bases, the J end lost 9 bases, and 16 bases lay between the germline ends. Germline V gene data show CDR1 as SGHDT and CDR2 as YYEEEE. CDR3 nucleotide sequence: TGTGCCAGCAGCTGGGGGCCCGAAAGCGGTTCACCCCTCCACTTT. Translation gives CASSWGPESGSPLHF.

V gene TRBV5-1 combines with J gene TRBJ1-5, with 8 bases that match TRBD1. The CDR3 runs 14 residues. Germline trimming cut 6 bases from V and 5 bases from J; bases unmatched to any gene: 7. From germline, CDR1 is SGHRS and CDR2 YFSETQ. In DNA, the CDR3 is TGCGCCAGCACCTGGGGACAGGTTGATCAGCCCCAGCATTTT. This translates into CASTWGQVDQPQHF. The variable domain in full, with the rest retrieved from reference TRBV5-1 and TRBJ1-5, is KAGVTQTPRYLIKTRGQQVTLSCSPISGHRSVSWYQQTPGQGLQFLFEYFSETQRNKGNFPGRFSGRQFSNSRSEMNVSTLELGDSALYLCASTWGQVDQPQHFGDGTRLSIL.

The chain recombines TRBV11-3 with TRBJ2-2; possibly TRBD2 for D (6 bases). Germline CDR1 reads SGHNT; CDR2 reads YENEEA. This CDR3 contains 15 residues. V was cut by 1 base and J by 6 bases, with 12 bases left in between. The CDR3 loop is CASSLGSTGAGELFF. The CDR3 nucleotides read TGTGCCAGCAGCTTAGGGAGTACGGGGGCCGGGGAGCTGTTTTTT.

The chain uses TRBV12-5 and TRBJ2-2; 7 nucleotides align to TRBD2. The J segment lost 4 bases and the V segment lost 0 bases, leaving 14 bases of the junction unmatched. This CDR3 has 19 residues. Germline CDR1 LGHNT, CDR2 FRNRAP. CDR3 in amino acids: CASGLVRGDYLAGTGELFF. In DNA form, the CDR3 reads TGTGCTAGTGGTTTGGTACGGGGGGACTACCTCGCGGGCACCGGGGAGCTGTTTTTT.

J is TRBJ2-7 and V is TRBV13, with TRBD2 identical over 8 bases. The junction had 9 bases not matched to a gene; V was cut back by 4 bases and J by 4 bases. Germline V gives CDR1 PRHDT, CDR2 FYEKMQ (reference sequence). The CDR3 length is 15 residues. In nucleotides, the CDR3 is TGTGCCAGCAGCTCACCCGGGACTAGAGAGTACGAGCAGTACTTC. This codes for CASSSPGTREYEQYF.

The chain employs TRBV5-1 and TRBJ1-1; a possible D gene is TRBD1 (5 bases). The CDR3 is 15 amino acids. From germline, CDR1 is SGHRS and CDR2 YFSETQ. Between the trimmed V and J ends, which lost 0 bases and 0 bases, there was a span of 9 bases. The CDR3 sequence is CASSLVTAVNTEAFF. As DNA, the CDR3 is TGCGCCAGCAGCTTGGTGACAGCGGTGAACACTGAAGCTTTCTTT. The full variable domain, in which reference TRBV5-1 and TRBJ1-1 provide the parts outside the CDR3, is KAGVTQTPRYLIKTRGQQVTLSCSPISGHRSVSWYQQTPGQGLQFLFEYFSETQRNKGNFPGRFSGRQFSNSRSEMNVSTLELGDSALYLCASSLVTAVNTEAFFGQGTRLTVV.

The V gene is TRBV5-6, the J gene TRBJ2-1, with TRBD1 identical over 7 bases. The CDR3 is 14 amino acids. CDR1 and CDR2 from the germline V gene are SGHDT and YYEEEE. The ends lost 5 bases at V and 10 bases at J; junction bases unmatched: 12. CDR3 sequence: CASRDRVLFMEQFF. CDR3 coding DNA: TGTGCCAGCAGAGACAGGGTTCTTTTTATGGAGCAGTTCTTC.

The CDR3 DNA follows: TGTGCCAGCAGTGAATCGGGACTAGCGGTCTACGAGCAGTACTTC. Its protein product is CASSESGLAVYEQYF. V usage is TRBV2 and J usage is TRBJ2-7, with 11 bases lining up with TRBD2. Germline loops: CDR1 SNHLY, CDR2 FYNNEI. Germline trimming cut 2 bases from V and 3 bases from J; bases unmatched to any gene: 3. The CDR3 runs to 15 residues.

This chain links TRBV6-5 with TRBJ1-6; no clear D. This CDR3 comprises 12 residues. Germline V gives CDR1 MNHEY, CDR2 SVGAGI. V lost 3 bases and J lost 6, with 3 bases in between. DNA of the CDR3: TGTGCCAGCAGTTATAGTAATTCACCCCTCCACTTT. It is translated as CASSYSNSPLHF.

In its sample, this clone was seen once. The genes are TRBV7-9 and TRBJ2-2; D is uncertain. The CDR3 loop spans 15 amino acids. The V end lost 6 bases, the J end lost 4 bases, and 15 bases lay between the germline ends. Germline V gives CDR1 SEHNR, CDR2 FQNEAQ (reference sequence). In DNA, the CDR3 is TGTGCCAGCAGAGTAACTGGATTGGGCACCGGGGAGCTGTTTTTT. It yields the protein CASRVTGLGTGELFF.

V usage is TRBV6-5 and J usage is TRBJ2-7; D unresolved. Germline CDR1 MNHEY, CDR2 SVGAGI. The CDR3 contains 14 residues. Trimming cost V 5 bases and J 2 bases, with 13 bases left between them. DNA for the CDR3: TGTGCCAGCAGTAACGCTGGGTTTACCTACGAGCAGTACTTC. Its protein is CASSNAGFTYEQYF.

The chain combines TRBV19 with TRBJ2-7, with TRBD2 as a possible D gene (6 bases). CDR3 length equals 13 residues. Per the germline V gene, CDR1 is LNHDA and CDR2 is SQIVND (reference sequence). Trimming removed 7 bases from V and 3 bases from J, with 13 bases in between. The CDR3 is CASTGGNNYEQYF. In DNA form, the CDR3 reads TGTGCCAGTACCGGGGGAAACAACTACGAGCAGTACTTC.

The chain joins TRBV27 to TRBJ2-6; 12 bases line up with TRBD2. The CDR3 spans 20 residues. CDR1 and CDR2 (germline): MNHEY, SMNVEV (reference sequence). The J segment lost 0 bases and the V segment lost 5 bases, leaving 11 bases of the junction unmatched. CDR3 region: CASSLLLGGLAGSGANVLTF. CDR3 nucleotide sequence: TGTGCCAGCAGTCTTTTATTGGGGGGACTAGCGGGCTCTGGGGCCAACGTCCTGACTTTC.